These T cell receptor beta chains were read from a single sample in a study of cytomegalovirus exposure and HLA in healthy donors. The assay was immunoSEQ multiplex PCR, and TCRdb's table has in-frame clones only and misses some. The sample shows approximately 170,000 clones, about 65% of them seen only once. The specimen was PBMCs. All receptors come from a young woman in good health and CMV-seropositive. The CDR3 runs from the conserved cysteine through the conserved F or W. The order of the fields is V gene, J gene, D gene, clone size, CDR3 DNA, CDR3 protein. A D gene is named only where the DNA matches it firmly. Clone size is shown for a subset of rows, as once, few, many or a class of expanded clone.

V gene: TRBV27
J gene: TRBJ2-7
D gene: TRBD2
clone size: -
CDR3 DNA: TGTGCCAGCAGTTCCGCTGGGACTAGCGGTTCCTACGAGCAGTACTTC
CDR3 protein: CASSSAGTSGSYEQYF

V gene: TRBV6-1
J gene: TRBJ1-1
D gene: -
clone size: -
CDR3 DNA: TGTGCCAGCAGTGGCGGGGACCTCATGAACACTGAAGCTTTCTTT
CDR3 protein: CASSGGDLMNTEAFF

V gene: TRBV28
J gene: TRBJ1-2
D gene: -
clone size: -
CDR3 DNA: TGTGCCAGCAGTTTGAGCGGCAGGCCAACTTACGGCTACACCTTC
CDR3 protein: CASSLSGRPTYGYTF

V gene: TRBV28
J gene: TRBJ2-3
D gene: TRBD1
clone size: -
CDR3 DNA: TGTGCCAGCGGGACAGGGGGTTCATCAGGCACAGATACGCAGTATTTT
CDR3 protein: CASGTGGSSGTDTQYF

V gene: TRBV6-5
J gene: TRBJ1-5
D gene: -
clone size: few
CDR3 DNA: TGTGCCAGCAGTTCTCAGGGATCAGGTCAGCCCCAGCATTTT
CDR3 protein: CASSSQGSGQPQHF

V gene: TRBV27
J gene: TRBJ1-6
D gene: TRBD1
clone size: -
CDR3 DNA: TGTGCCAGCAGTCCTCACAGGGGCTCGGAGGGATCACCCCTCCACTTT
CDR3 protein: CASSPHRGSEGSPLHF

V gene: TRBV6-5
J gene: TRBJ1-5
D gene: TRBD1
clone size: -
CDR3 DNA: TGTGCCAGCAGTTTGACGGGACAGGGGAACAATCAGCCCCAGCATTTT
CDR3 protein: CASSLTGQGNNQPQHF

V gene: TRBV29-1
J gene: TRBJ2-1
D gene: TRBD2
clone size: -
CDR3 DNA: TGCAGCGTTGAAGTACTAGCGGGAGTCTACAATGAGCAGTTCTTC
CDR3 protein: CSVEVLAGVYNEQFF

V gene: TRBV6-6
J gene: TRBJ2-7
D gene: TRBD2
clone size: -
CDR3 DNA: TGTGCCAGCAGTTGGCCGGGGAGGGACGAGCAGTACTTC
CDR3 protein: CASSWPGRDEQYF

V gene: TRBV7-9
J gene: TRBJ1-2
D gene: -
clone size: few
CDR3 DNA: TGTGCCAGCAGCTCCGCAGGTTATAACTATGGCTACACCTTC
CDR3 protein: CASSSAGYNYGYTF

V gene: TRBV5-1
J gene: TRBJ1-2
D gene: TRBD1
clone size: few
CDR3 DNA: TGCGCCAGCAGCTTGATAGGGGGCGTCGAGGGCTACACCTTC
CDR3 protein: CASSLIGGVEGYTF

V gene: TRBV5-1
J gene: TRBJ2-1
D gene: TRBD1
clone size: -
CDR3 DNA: TGCGCCAGCAGCTCTGGGGACAGGGTGCTTAATGAGCAGTTCTTC
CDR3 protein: CASSSGDRVLNEQFF

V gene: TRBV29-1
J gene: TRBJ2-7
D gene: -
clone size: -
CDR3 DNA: TGCAGCGCGGGGGGACAGGCCTACGAGCAGTACTTC
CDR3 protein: CSAGGQAYEQYF

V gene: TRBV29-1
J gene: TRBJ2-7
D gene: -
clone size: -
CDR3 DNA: TGCAGCGTTGTTCCAGGGGACTCCTACGAGCAGTACTTC
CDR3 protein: CSVVPGDSYEQYF

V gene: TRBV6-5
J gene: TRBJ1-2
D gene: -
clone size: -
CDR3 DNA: TGTGCCAGCAGTTACCTTGCCGTGGCAGGGTATGGCTACACCTTC
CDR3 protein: CASSYLAVAGYGYTF

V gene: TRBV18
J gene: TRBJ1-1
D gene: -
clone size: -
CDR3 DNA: TGTGCCAGCTCACCAAACTGGTCAGGGTACACTGAAGCTTTCTTT
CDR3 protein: CASSPNWSGYTEAFF

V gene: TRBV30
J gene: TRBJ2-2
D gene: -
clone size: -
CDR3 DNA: TGTGCCCTGAGGGGGTCGAACACCGGGGAGCTGTTTTTT
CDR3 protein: CALRGSNTGELFF

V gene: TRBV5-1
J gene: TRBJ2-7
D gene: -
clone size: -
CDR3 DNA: TGCGCCAGCAGGACCGGGACGGGGGCCTACGAGCAGTACTTC
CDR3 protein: CASRTGTGAYEQYF

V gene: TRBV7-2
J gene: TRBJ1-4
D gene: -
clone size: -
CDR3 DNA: TGTGCCAGCAGCCCGCGAGCAGGGATGTTGGAAAAACTGTTTTTT
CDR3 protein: CASSPRAGMLEKLFF

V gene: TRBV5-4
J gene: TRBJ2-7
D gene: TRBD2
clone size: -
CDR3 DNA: TGTGCCAGCAGCCTAGGTGGAAGCGGGGGTGTTTACGAGCAGTACTTC
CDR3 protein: CASSLGGSGGVYEQYF

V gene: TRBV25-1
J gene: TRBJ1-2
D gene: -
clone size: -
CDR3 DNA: TGTGCCAGCAGTAGAGCAGGGTCTTTCCCCCATAACTATGGCTACACCTTC
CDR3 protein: CASSRAGSFPHNYGYTF

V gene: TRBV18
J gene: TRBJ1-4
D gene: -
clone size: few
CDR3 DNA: TGTGCCAGCTCCCGGGGGACCCTTAATGAAAAACTGTTTTTT
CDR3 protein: CASSRGTLNEKLFF

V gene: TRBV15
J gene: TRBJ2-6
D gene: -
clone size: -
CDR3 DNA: TGTGCCACCAGGTGGGACTTTACTAACTCTGGGGCCAACGTCCTGACTTTC
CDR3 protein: CATRWDFTNSGANVLTF

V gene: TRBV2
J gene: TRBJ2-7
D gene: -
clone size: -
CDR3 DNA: TGTGCCAGCACCAGGGAACAGGGCCGAATCTACGAGCAGTACTTC
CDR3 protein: CASTREQGRIYEQYF

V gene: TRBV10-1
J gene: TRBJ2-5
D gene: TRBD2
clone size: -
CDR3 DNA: TGCGCCAGCAGTGAGTCGCGTGTCGGGGGGGGCATGGAGACCCAGTACTTC
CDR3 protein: CASSESRVGGGMETQYF

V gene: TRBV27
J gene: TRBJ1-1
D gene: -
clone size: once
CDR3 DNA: TGTGCCAGCAGTTTACAGGTGAACACTGAAGCTTTCTTT
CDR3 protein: CASSLQVNTEAFF

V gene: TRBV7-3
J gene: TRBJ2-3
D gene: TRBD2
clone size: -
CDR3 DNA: TGTGCCAGCAGCTCTAGCGGGAGCGGAGGTACGCAGTATTTT
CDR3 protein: CASSSSGSGGTQYF

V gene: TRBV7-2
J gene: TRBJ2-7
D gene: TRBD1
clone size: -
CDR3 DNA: TGTGCCAGCAGCTTAGTGGGACAGGGAACCGGCAACGAGCAGTACTTC
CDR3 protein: CASSLVGQGTGNEQYF

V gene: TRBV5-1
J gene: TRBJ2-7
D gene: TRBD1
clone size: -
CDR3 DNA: TGCGCCAGCTGGCCCGGGACAGGGGTAACCTACGAGCAGTACTTC
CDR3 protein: CASWPGTGVTYEQYF

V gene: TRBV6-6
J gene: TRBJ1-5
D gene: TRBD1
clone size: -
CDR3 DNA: TGTGCCAGCAGGGGACAGAACTATAGCAATCAGCCCCAGCATTTT
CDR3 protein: CASRGQNYSNQPQHF

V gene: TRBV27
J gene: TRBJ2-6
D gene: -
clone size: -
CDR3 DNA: TGTGCCAGCAGTTCGGTCACAGGGACCTCTGGGGCCAACGTCCTGACTTTC
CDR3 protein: CASSSVTGTSGANVLTF

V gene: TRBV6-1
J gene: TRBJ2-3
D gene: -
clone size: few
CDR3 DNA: TGTGCCAGCAGTGCCCGTCCCGGGACATGGGATACGCAGTATTTT
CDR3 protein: CASSARPGTWDTQYF

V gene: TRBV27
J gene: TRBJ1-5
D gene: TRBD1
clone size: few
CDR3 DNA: TGTGCCAGCAGCCTCACAGGGGTTGGTCAGCCCCAGCATTTT
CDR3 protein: CASSLTGVGQPQHF

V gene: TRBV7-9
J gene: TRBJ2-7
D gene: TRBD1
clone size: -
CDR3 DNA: TGTGCCAGCAGTTCCGGACAGGGGGCATCCTACGAGCAGTACTTC
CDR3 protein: CASSSGQGASYEQYF

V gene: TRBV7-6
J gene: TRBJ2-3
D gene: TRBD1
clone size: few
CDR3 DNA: TGTGCCAGCCCCAGGACAGGGCCCACACTGGATACGCAGTATTTT
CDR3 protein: CASPRTGPTLDTQYF

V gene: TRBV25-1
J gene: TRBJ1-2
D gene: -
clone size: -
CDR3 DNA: TGTGCCAGCAGCGGTCCTCAGGGTCCTAGGTACTATGGCTACACCTTC
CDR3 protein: CASSGPQGPRYYGYTF

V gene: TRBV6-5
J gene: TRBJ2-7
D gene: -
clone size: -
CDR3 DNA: TGTGCCAGCAGTTATTTCCCTGCCTACGAGCAGTACTTC
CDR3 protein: CASSYFPAYEQYF

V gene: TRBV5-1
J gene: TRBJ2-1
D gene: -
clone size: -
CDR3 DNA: TGCGCCAGCAGCTTGGGGCAGGGGTCTTACAATGAGCAGTTCTTC
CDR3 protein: CASSLGQGSYNEQFF

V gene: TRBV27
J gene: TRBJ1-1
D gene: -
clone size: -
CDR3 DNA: TGTGCCAGCAGCAAGGCCGGGACGGGGGTCGCTGAAGCTTTCTTT
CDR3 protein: CASSKAGTGVAEAFF

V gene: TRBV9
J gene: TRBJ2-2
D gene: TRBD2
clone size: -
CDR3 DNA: TGTGCCAGCAGCGTTCAAACTCCCGGGACTAGCGGGAGAGCCGGGGAGCTGTTTTTT
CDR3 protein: CASSVQTPGTSGRAGELFF

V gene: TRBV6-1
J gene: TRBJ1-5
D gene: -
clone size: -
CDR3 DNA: TGTGCCAGCAGTACAAATCTGGGCGGCAATCAGCCCCAGCATTTT
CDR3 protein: CASSTNLGGNQPQHF

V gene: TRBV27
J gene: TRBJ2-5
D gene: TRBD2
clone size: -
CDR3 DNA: TGTGCCAGCAGTTTCTCGTTTTTTTCGGGAGGGTTAGGGGAGACCCAGTACTTC
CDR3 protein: CASSFSFFSGGLGETQYF

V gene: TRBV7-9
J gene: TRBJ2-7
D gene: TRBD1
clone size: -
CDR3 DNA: TGTGCCAGCAGCCGGGACAGCCCGGATACTCTATACGAGCAGTACTTC
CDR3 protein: CASSRDSPDTLYEQYF

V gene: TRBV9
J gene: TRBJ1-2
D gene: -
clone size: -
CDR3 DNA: TGTGCCAGCAGCGTAGATCCCCCCAGGCCTCCCACCTTC
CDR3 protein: CASSVDPPRPPTF

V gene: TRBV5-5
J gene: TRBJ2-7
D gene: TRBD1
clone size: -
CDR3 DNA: TGTGCCAGCAGCCGAGGGATCGGACAGGGGGCAGGGGGCGAGCAGTACTTC
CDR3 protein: CASSRGIGQGAGGEQYF

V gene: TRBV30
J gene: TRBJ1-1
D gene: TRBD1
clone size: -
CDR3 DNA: TGTGCCTGGAGTGTATCGCGTACCGGGACAGGGGACACTGAAGCTTTCTTT
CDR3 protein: CAWSVSRTGTGDTEAFF

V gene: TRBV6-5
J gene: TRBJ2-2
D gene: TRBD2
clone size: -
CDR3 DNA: TGTGCCAGCTGTTTGAGCGGGGATGGCGGGGAGCTGTTTTTT
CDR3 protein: CASCLSGDGGELFF

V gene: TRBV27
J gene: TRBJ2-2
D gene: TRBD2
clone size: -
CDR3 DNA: TGTGCCAGCAGTCGACTAGCGGGAGCGAGCACCGGGGAGCTGTTTTTT
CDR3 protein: CASSRLAGASTGELFF

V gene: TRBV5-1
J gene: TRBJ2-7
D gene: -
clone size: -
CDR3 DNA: TGCGCCAGCACTTCAGGGATCGTGGGCGAGCAGTACTTC
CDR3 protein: CASTSGIVGEQYF

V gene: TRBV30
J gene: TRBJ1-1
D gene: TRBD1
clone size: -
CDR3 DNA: TGTGCCTGGAGCCAGGGGGCTAATGAAGCTTTCTTT
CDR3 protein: CAWSQGANEAFF

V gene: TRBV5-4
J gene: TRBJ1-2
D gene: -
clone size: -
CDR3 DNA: TGTGCCAGCAGCCCCGATAGGGGCGATGGCTACACCTTC
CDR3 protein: CASSPDRGDGYTF

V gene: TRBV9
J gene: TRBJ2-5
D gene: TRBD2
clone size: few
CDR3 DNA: TGTGCCAGCAGCGGGGGCGGGTCTAGCGGGGGGGCCTTGGAGACCCAGTACTTC
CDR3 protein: CASSGGGSSGGALETQYF

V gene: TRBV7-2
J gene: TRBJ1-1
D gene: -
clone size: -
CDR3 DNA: TGTGCCAGCAGCCCGGCGGTCGAGCACAGGGAAGCTTTCTTT
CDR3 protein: CASSPAVEHREAFF

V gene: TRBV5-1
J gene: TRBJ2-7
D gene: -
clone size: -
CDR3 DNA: TGCGCCAGCAGCTTGGTCACTAGTGATGTCCGCGAGCAGTACTTC
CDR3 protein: CASSLVTSDVREQYF

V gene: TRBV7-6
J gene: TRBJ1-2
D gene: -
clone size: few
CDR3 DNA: TGTGCCAGCAGCCCCCAAGGGGAGGGAGGAGGGGGCTACACCTTC
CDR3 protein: CASSPQGEGGGGYTF

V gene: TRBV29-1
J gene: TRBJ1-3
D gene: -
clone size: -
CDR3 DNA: TGCAGCGTTGGTGAACAGGGAAACACCATATATTTT
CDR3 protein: CSVGEQGNTIYF